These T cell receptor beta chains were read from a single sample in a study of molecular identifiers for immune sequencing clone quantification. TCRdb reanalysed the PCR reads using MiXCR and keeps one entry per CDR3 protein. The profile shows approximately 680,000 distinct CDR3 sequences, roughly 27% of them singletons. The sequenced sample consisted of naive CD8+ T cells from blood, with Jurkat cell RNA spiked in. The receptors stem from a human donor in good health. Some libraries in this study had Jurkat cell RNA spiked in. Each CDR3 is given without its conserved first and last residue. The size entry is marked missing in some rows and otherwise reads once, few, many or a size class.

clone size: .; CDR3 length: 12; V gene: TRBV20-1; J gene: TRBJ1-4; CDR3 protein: SARGLGTNEKLF
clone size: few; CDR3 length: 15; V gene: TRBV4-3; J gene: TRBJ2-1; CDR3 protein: ASSQIGLAETYNEQF
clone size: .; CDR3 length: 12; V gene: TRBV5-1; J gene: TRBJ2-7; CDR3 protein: ASNSGDSSYEQY
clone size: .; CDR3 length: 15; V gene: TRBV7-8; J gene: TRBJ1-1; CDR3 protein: ASSLGGGHRVNSEAF
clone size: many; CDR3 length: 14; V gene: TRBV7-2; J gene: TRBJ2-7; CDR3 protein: ASSPKYKSSDYEQY
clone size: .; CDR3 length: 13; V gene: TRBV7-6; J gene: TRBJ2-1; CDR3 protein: ASSPDGEAYNEQF
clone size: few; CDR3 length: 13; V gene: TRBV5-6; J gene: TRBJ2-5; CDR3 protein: ASSLKRGGAETQY
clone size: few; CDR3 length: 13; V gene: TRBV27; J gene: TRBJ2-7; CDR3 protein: ASSSKRDREYEQY
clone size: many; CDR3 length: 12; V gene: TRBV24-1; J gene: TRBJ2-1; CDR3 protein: ATSDPTYYNEQF
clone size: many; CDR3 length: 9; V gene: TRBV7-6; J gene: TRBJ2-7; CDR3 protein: ASGGADEQY
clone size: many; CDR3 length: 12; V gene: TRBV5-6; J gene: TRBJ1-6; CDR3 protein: ASSPGTGFPPLH
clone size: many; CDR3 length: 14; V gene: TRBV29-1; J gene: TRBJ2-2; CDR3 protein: SVDGLAGGGTGELF
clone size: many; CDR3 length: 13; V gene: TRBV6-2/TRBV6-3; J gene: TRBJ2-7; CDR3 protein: ASSYSDRRAYEQY
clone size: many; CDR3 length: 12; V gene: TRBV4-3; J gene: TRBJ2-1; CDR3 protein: ASSSGLSYNEQF
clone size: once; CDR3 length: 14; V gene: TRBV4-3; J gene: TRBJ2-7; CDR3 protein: ASSQEGAGGGYEQY
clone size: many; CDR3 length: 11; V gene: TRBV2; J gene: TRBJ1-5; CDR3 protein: ASSDNPDQPQH
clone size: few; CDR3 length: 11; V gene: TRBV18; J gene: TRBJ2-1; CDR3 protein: ASSPGSWDEQF
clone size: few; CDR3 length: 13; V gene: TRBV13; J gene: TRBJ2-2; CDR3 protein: ASSGGQALAGELF
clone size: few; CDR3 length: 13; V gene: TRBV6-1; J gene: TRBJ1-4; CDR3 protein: ASSDVGAPNEKLF
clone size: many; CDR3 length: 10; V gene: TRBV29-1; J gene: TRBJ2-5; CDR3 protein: SVRTRIGTQY
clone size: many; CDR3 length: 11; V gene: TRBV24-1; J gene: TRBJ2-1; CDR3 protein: ATSDGGGNEQF
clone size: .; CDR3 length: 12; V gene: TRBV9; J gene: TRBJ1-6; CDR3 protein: ASSVSGGHSPLH
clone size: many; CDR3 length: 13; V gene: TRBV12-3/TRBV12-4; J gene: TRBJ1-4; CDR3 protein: ASSLSASRNEKLF
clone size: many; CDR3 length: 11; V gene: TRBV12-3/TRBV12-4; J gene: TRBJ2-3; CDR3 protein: ASATSRTDTQY
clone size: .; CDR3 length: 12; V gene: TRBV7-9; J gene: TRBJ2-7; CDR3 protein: ASSPKGDFYEQH
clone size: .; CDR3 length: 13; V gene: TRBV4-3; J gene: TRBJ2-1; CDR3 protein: ASSQGEGQYNEQF
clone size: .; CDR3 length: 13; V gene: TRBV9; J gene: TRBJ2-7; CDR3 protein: ASSVEEGGTYEQY
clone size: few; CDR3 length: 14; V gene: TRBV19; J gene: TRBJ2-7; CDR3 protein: ASSLGSGLAQYEQY
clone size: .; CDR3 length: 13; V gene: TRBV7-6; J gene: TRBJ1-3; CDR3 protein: ASSDPARSGSTIY
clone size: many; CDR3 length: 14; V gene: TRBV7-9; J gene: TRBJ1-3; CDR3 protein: ASSLPVERSGNTIY
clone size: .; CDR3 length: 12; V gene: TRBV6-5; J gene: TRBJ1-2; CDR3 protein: ASSKELTMFGYT
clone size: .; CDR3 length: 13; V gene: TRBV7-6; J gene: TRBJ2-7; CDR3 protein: ASSLGSGGSGEQY
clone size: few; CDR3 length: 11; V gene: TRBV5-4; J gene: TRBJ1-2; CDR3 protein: ASKDNINYGYT
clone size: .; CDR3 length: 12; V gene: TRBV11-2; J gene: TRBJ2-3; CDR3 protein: ASSSIGGADTQY
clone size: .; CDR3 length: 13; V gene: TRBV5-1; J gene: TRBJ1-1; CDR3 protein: ASSLNSRLNTEAF
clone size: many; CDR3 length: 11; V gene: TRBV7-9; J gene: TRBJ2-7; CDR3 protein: ASSSQASYEQY
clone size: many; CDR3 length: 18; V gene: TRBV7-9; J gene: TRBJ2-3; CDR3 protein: ASSRRQPGTTFLNTDTQY
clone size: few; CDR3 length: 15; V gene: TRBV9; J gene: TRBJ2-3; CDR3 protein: ASSVGLLVDSQDTQY
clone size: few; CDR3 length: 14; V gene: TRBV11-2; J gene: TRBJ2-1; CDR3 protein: ASSPRDRSTYNEQF
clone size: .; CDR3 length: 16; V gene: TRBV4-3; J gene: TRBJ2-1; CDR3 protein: ASSQDFTSGSHYNEQF
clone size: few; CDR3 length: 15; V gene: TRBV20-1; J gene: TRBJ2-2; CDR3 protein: SARTSGSFGNAGELF
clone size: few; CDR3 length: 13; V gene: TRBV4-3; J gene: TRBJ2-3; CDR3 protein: ASSQVIGGGDTQY
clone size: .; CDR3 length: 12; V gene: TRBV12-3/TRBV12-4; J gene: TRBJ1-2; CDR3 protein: ASSPGQGQYGYT
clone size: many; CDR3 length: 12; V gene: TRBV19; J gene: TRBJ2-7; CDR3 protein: ASSYDREPYEQY
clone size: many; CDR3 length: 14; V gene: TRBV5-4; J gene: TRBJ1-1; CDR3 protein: ASSLRARNTNTEAF
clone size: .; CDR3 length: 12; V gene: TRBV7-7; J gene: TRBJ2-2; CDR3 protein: ASAGGPNTGELF
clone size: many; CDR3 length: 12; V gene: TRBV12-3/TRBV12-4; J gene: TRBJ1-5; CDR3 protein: ASTHEGGNQPQH
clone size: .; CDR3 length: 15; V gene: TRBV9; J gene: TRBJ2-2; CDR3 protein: ASSVEVSGRWTGELF
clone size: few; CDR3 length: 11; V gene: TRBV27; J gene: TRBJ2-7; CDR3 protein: ASSLGQFGEQY
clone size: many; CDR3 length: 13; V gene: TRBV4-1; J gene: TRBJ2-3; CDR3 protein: ASSQAGGDTDTQY
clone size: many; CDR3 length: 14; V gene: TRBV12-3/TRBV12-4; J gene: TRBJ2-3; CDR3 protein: ASSPTAQGLTDTQY
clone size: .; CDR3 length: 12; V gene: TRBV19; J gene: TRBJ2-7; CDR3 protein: ASSSGTGAYKQY
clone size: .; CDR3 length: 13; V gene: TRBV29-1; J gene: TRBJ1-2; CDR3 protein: SVEDSAGANYGYT
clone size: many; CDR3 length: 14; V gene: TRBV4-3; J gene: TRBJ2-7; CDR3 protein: ASSHASGTSSYEQY